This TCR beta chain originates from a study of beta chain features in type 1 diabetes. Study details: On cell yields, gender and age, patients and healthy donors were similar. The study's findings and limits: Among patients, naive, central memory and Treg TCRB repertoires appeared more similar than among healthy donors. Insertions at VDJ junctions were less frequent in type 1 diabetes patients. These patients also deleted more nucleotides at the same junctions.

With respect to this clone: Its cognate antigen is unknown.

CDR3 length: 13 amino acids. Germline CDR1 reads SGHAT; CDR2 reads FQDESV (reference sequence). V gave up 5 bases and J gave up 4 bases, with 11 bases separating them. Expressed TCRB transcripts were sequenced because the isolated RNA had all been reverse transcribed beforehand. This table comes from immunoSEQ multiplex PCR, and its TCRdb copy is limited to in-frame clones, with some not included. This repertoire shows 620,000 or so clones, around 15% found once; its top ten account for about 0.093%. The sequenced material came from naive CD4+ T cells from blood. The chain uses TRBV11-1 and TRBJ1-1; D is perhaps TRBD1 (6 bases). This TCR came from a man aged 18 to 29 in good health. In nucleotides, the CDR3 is TGTGCCAGCAGCCCCGGGGGGGCCACTGAAGCTTTCTTT. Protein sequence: CASSPGGATEAFF. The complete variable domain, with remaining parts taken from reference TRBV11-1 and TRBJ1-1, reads EAEVAQSPRYKITEKSQAVAFWCDPISGHATLYWYRQILGQGPELLVQFQDESVVDDSQLPKDRFSAERLKGVDSTLKIQPAELGDSAMYLCASSPGGATEAFFGQGTRLTVV.